The 17 T cell receptor beta chains presented below share a single source sample, sequenced in a study of T cell changes during pregnancy in multiple sclerosis. The repertoire was sequenced with immunoSEQ multiplex PCR; TCRdb's copy has only in-frame clones and lacks some. The sample has fewer than 140,000 clones, about 89% seen once. Sequenced here: peripheral blood, sampled before pregnancy. Every receptor here comes from a female donor with multiple sclerosis, enrolled in a pregnancy study.

The rearrangement uses TRBV25-1 and TRBJ2-1, with a possible D match to TRBD2 (6 bases). The CDR3 runs 14 residues. Germline assignment: CDR1 MGHDK and CDR2 SYGVNS. V was pared by 3 bases and J by 5 bases, with 11 bases between. The CDR3 DNA is TGTGCCAGCAGTGATTGGAGGGGAAACAATGAGCAGTTCTTC. It is translated as CASSDWRGNNEQFF.

This sequence joins TRBV5-4 and TRBJ2-5, with 8 bases matching TRBD2. Germline V lookup: CDR1 SGHNT, CDR2 YYREEE (reference sequence). This CDR3 comprises 14 residues. The V gene end was trimmed by 3 bases and the J gene end by 5 bases; junction bases not matched to a gene: 6. Here the CDR3 reads CASSSSGGFETQYF. The DNA for the CDR3 is TGTGCCAGCAGCTCCTCGGGGGGGTTTGAGACCCAGTACTTC.

The chain combines TRBV4-1 with TRBJ2-7; the D gene is possibly TRBD1 (5 bases). CDR3 length: 15 residues. Germline V CDR1 and CDR2: MGHRA, YSYEKL. The V end was cut by 0 bases, the J end by 3 bases, with 12 bases between. CDR3 sequence (DNA): TGCGCCAGCAGCCAAGACCAGGGCTCTATCTACGAGCAGTACTTC. The encoded protein is CASSQDQGSIYEQYF.

CDR3 sequence: CASSLRSGRGYTF. In DNA form, the CDR3 reads TGTGCCAGCAGTCTCCGGTCAGGGAGGGGCTACACCTTC. The rearrangement links TRBV28 to TRBJ1-2, with a weak D call TRBD1 (5 bases). The germline V gene encodes CDR1 MDHEN and CDR2 SYDVKM. Trimming left V 5 bases short and J 8 bases short, with 15 bases between. CDR3 length equals 13 residues.

The chain couples TRBV7-2 to TRBJ2-5; D possibly corresponds to TRBD2 (6 bases). With 3 bases removed from V and 3 bases from J, the gap between germline ends came to 8 bases. The length of the CDR3 is 13 residues. Looked up from germline, CDR1 is SGHTA and CDR2 is FQGNSA. Written as DNA, the CDR3 is TGTGCCAGCAGCTTCAGGAGGGAAGAGACCCAGTACTTC. It specifies CASSFRREETQYF. The full variable domain, rest sourced from reference TRBV7-2 and TRBJ2-5, is GAGVSQSPSNKVTEKGKDVELRCDPISGHTALYWYRQSLGQGLEFLIYFQGNSAPDKSGLPSDRFSAERTGGSVSTLTIQRTQQEDSAVYLCASSFRREETQYFGPGTRLLVL.

The rearrangement links TRBV10-3 to TRBJ2-1; 11 nucleotides match TRBD1. The CDR3 is made up of 13 amino acids. V lost 6 bases, J lost 9 bases, and 4 bases stayed unmatched. Per the germline V gene, CDR1 is ENHRY and CDR2 is SYGVKD. CDR3 DNA sequence: TGTGCCATCAGCGGACAGGGGGCGGTTGAGCAGTTCTTC. As protein: CAISGQGAVEQFF.

The V gene is TRBV30, the J gene TRBJ1-2, with TRBD1 matching 7 bases. CDR3 size: 14 residues. Germline-derived CDR1 and CDR2 are GTSNPN and SVGIG (reference sequence). Germline trimming cut 0 bases from V and 0 bases from J; bases unmatched to any gene: 1. CDR3 sequence (DNA): TGTGCCTGGAGTGTCGACAGGGCTAACTATGGCTACACCTTC. It encodes CAWSVDRANYGYTF. Looking up the rest from reference TRBV30 and TRBJ1-2 gives the full variable domain: SQTIHQWPATLVQPVGSPLSLECTVEGTSNPNLYWYRQAAGRGLQLLFYSVGIGQISSEVPQNLSASRPQDRQFILSSKKLLLSDSGFYLCAWSVDRANYGYTFGSGTRLTVV.

This sequence joins TRBV28 and TRBJ1-2; no firm D call. Between the trimmed V and J ends, which lost 3 bases and 1 base, there was a span of 6 bases. CDR3 length equals 13 residues. Germline assignment: CDR1 MDHEN and CDR2 SYDVKM. Written as DNA, the CDR3 is TGTGCCAGCAGTTTTGGCCTTAACTATGGCTACACCTTC. Its translation: CASSFGLNYGYTF.

The rearrangement uses TRBV6-1 and TRBJ2-7, with unresolved D. The CDR3 runs to 12 residues. Germline loops: CDR1 MNHNS, CDR2 SASEGT. V was cut by 6 bases and J by 6 bases, with 12 bases left in between. The CDR3, as DNA: TGTGCCAGCAGCGCTGCGGTTTTCGAGCAGTACTTC. Translated: CASSAAVFEQYF.

The chain recombines TRBV6-1 with TRBJ2-7, with TRBD2 matching 13 bases. CDR3 size: 15 residues. Germline V gene sequence: CDR1 MNHNS, CDR2 SASEGT. V lost 6 bases to trimming and J lost 11 bases; unmatched junction nucleotides: 13. This chain's CDR3 is CASRGLAGAVGVEYF. CDR3 bases: TGTGCCAGCAGAGGACTAGCGGGAGCGGTGGGAGTGGAGTACTTC.

The chain carries TRBV6-5 and TRBJ2-7; D not certain. CDR3 length: 14 amino acids. Germline loops: CDR1 MNHEY, CDR2 SVGAGI. Deletions cut 0 bases from V and 4 bases from J, with 10 bases between. The CDR3 nucleotides are TGTGCCAGCAGTTACTCGTACGGAGTGTACGAGCAGTACTTC. This sequence encodes CASSYSYGVYEQYF.

The rearrangement joins TRBV28 to TRBJ1-4; 9 bases match TRBD1. Germline-derived CDR1 and CDR2 are MDHEN and SYDVKM. The junction had 6 bases not matched to a gene; V was cut back by 8 bases and J by 5 bases. CDR3 length: 14 amino acids. CDR3 amino acids: CASPPGTGNEKLFF. The CDR3 nucleotides read TGTGCCAGCCCCCCCGGGACAGGGAATGAAAAACTGTTTTTT. The whole variable domain, remainder taken from reference TRBV28 and TRBJ1-4, is DVKVTQSSRYLVKRTGEKVFLECVQDMDHENMFWYRQDPGLGLRLIYFSYDVKMKEKGDIPEGYSVSREKKERFSLILESASTNQTSMYLCASPPGTGNEKLFFGSGTQLSVL.

The chain combines TRBV6-6 with TRBJ2-3, with a possible D match to TRBD2 (6 bases). Germline CDR1 MNHNY, CDR2 SVGAGI (reference sequence). This CDR3 is 12 amino acids long. V was shortened by 10 bases and J by 5 bases, with 13 bases between the two germline ends. DNA for the CDR3: TGTGCCACAAGCGGGTCGGGAGATACGCAGTATTTT. Translated, it gives CATSGSGDTQYF.

This chain connects TRBV27 to TRBJ1-1; D is uncertain. Germline CDR1 and CDR2: MNHEY and SMNVEV (reference sequence). The CDR3 runs 13 residues. Trimming removed 8 bases from V and 4 bases from J, with 14 bases in between. CDR3 nucleotide sequence: TGTGCCAGCTGCCTGGGTCGCGGCACTGAAGCTTTCTTT. Translation gives CASCLGRGTEAFF.

The chain employs TRBV5-4 and TRBJ2-7, with 10 bases fitting TRBD1. Germline V CDR1 and CDR2: SGHNT, YYREEE (reference sequence). The junction had 7 bases not matched to a gene; V was cut back by 4 bases and J by 6 bases. This CDR3 has 14 amino acids. The CDR3 is CASSRGTGDREQYF. In nucleotides, the CDR3 is TGTGCCAGCAGCCGAGGGACAGGGGATCGCGAGCAGTACTTC. The full variable domain, in which reference TRBV5-4 and TRBJ2-7 provide the parts outside the CDR3, is ETGVTQSPTHLIKTRGQQVTLRCSSQSGHNTVSWYQQALGQGPQFIFQYYREEENGRGNFPPRFSGLQFPNYSSELNVNALELDDSALYLCASSRGTGDREQYFGPGTRLTVT.

V gene TRBV6-1 combines with J gene TRBJ1-3; possible D gene TRBD1, 6 bases. Looked up from germline, CDR1 is MNHNS and CDR2 is SASEGT. The CDR3 consists of 15 residues. The V and J ends lost 4 bases and 2 bases respectively, with 12 bases between them. The CDR3 region is CASSVLQGTGNTIYF. In nucleotides, the CDR3 is TGTGCCAGCAGTGTGCTACAGGGAACTGGAAACACCATATATTTT.

This clone has only one observation. The chain has TRBV5-1 and TRBJ1-3; D is possibly TRBD1 (5 bases). Germline lookup yields CDR1 SGHRS and CDR2 YFSETQ. V was cut by 0 bases and J by 2 bases, with 9 bases left in between. CDR3 length equals 15 residues. This chain's CDR3 is CASSLDSRAGNTIYF. The CDR3 DNA reads as TGCGCCAGCAGCTTGGATAGCAGGGCTGGAAACACCATATATTTT.